This T cell receptor beta chain was recovered during a study of blood T cell repertoires in COVID-19. The V end was cut by 5 bases, the J end by 8 bases, with 13 bases between. Germline assignment: CDR1 MDHEN and CDR2 SYDVKM. The CDR3 totals 13 residues. In Seattle, patients joined the study during active infection and were tracked longitudinally. Clones were read by immunoSEQ multiplex PCR, and TCRdb kept only the in-frame ones, dropping some. The sample consists of 360,000 or so clones, roughly nine tenths of them appearing once. This clonotype originated in a woman aged 55-70 years with COVID-19, enrolled during active disease. The chain links TRBV28 to TRBJ2-1; D not resolved. Sequences were obtained from peripheral blood. CDR3 sequence reads: CASSLPVPHEQFF. The CDR3 bases are TGTGCCAGCAGTCTACCGGTGCCCCATGAGCAGTTCTTC.